This T cell receptor (beta chain) emerged from a study of T cells in Graves' hyperthyroidism and ophthalmopathy. Amplification of TCR beta CDR3 regions used RNA as the template. First-round RT-PCR with HTBI primers amplified the TCR CDR3 region. TCRdb fed the multiplex PCR reads into MiXCR, producing one record per CDR3 protein. The data contain hundreds of thousands of distinct CDR3 sequences, roughly 37% of them singletons. Germline V lookup: CDR1 DFQATT, CDR2 SNEGSKA (reference sequence). V lost 0 bases, J lost 2 bases, and 13 bases lay in between. CDR3 size: 15 residues. This chain links TRBV20-1 with TRBJ1-1, with TRBD1 as a possible D gene (5 bases). The sequencing input was blood. This clonotype was obtained from a man aged 18 to 30 with Graves' hyperthyroidism. CDR3 protein: CSARDRQNLNTEAFF. In DNA form, the CDR3 reads TGCAGTGCTAGAGACCGACAGAACCTTAACACTGAAGCTTTCTTT.